The 29 T cell receptor beta chains reported below all come from one sample, sequenced in a study of shared clonotypes between healthy human individuals. Generated by immunoSEQ multiplex PCR, the TCRdb table keeps only in-frame clones and is missing some. The sample includes some 2.1 million clones, about 95% of them seen just once. Terminally differentiated effector memory CD45RA+ cells were excluded by CCR7 positive selection of CD45RO-negative cells. The specimen was naive CD8+ T cells sorted from blood. The receptors here all came from a young man in good health.

V and J are TRBV9 and TRBJ2-3; D gene ambiguous. V lost 0 bases and J 1 base, leaving 9 bases between the germline ends. CDR1 and CDR2 from the germline V gene are SGDLS and YYNGEE. CDR3 length equals 15 residues. In DNA form, the CDR3 reads TGTGCCAGCAGCGTAGGGGTAGGAGGCACAGATACGCAGTATTTT. It encodes CASSVGVGGTDTQYF.

The V gene is TRBV2, the J gene TRBJ1-2; TRBD1 might be the D (5 bases). Germline CDR1 and CDR2: SNHLY and FYNNEI. Trimming removed 6 bases at V and 0 bases at J, with 17 bases between. CDR3 length: 16 amino acids. This CDR3 is CASSPSGGGSNYGYTF. DNA for the CDR3: TGTGCCAGCAGCCCCAGCGGGGGGGGATCTAACTATGGCTACACCTTC.

Notes on this clone: This CDR3 is also generated by other DNA sequences in the sample. The chain recombines TRBV4-1 with TRBJ1-4; TRBD1 is a possible D gene (5 bases). CDR1 and CDR2 from the germline V gene are MGHRA and YSYEKL. V gave up 5 bases and J gave up 8 bases, with 12 bases separating them. The length of the CDR3 is 13 residues. CDR3 protein: CASSLRRGEKLFF. CDR3 nucleotide sequence: TGCGCCAGCAGCTTGAGACGGGGGGAAAAACTGTTTTTT.

This clone was seen once. This chain connects TRBV27 to TRBJ1-1; a possible D gene is TRBD1 (5 bases). This CDR3 is built from 15 residues. Germline V lookup: CDR1 MNHEY, CDR2 SMNVEV (reference sequence). V lost 2 bases and J 0 bases, leaving 10 bases between the germline ends. CDR3 sequence reads: CASSLQGSVNTEAFF. CDR3 DNA sequence: TGTGCCAGCAGTTTACAGGGTTCTGTGAACACTGAAGCTTTCTTT.

This sequence joins TRBV4-3 and TRBJ2-3, with D possibly matching TRBD2 (6 bases). The germline V and J ends were trimmed by 0 bases and 6 bases, with 19 bases remaining between them. Germline V gene lookup returns CDR1 LGHNA and CDR2 YSLEER. The length of the CDR3 is 17 residues. CDR3 coding DNA: TGCGCCAGCAGCCAAGATAAGGCGGGACTGCCCCCGGATACGCAGTATTTT. Translating gives CASSQDKAGLPPDTQYF.

The CDR3 reads CASSLLAGDTDTQYF. In DNA, the CDR3 is TGTGCCAGCAGCCTGCTAGCGGGCGACACAGATACGCAGTATTTT. This chain links TRBV16 with TRBJ2-3; 8 nucleotides line up with TRBD2. This CDR3 has 15 amino acids. Germline CDR1 is KGHSY and CDR2 is FQNENV. V dropped 4 bases and J dropped 2; count of bases not matched to a gene: 5.

CDR3 amino acids: CASSFYGSYEQYF. The CDR3, as DNA: TGTGCCAGCAGTTTTTACGGTTCCTACGAGCAGTACTTC. The chain recombines TRBV28 with TRBJ2-7; D uncertain. Between the trimmed V and J ends, which lost 3 bases and 1 base, there was a span of 7 bases. The V gene's germline CDR1 is MDHEN and CDR2 SYDVKM. CDR3 length: 13 amino acids. The variable domain in full, with the rest retrieved from reference TRBV28 and TRBJ2-7, is DVKVTQSSRYLVKRTGEKVFLECVQDMDHENMFWYRQDPGLGLRLIYFSYDVKMKEKGDIPEGYSVSREKKERFSLILESASTNQTSMYLCASSFYGSYEQYFGPGTRLTVT.

The rearrangement uses TRBV13 and TRBJ1-3; D remains unclear. Germline assignment: CDR1 PRHDT and CDR2 FYEKMQ (reference sequence). The CDR3 contains 14 residues. V lost 1 base to trimming and J lost 1 base, with 5 bases between them. As DNA, the CDR3 is TGTGCCAGCAGCTTAGCCGAGTCTGGAAACACCATATATTTT. The encoded protein is CASSLAESGNTIYF.

The count of this clone is one. The chain links TRBV7-9 to TRBJ1-2; D ambiguous. The V gene lost 0 bases and the J gene lost 3 bases, with 11 bases spanning the gap. The CDR3 totals 15 residues. In germline, CDR1 is SEHNR, CDR2 FQNEAQ (reference sequence). CDR3 DNA sequence: TGTGCCAGCAGCTTAGCGAGTTCCCCGTACTATGGCTACACCTTC. Its protein is CASSLASSPYYGYTF.

This clone has a single count. This sequence joins TRBV6-5 and TRBJ2-5, with 9 bases fitting TRBD2. V lost 2 bases to trimming and J lost 4 bases; unmatched junction nucleotides: 8. CDR3 size: 16 residues. Germline CDR1 is MNHEY and CDR2 is SVGAGI. CDR3 loop: CASSYHGSGSGETQYF. The CDR3 nucleotides are TGTGCCAGCAGTTACCATGGTAGCGGGAGTGGAGAGACCCAGTACTTC.

V is TRBV19 and J is TRBJ2-1; unclear D gene. CDR3 length: 13 residues. V lost 5 bases to trimming and J lost 5 bases, with 10 bases between them. Germline V lookup: CDR1 LNHDA, CDR2 SQIVND (reference sequence). CDR3 residues: CASSLGPNNEQFF. The CDR3 bases are TGTGCCAGTAGTCTCGGCCCCAACAATGAGCAGTTCTTC.

A single count supports this clone. V usage is TRBV6-5 and J usage is TRBJ1-1, with 10 bases that match TRBD1. With V trimmed by 0 bases and J by 9 bases, 1 base remained unmatched. The CDR3 consists of 13 residues. Germline values: CDR1 MNHEY, CDR2 SVGAGI. The CDR3 coding sequence is TGTGCCAGCAGTTACTCAGACAGGGGGCAAGCTTTCTTT. Amino acid sequence: CASSYSDRGQAFF.

The chain combines TRBV19 with TRBJ2-3; the D gene is possibly TRBD1 (5 bases). Germline V gives CDR1 LNHDA, CDR2 SQIVND (reference sequence). There are 15 residues in the CDR3. Trimming took off 7 bases at V and 0 bases at J, with 14 bases between the two ends. CDR3 region: CASTQGFGSTDTQYF. The CDR3 DNA is TGTGCCAGTACCCAGGGTTTCGGGAGCACAGATACGCAGTATTTT.

This sequence joins TRBV11-2 and TRBJ2-7; no clear D gene. Trimming shortened V by 3 bases and J by 3 bases, and 9 bases separated the two germline ends. The CDR3 sequence is 13 residues long. Germline assignment: CDR1 SGHAT and CDR2 FQNNGV. For the CDR3, the DNA is TGTGCCAGCAGCTTCGGCTGGAACTACGAGCAGTACTTC. Encoded protein: CASSFGWNYEQYF. Supplemented by reference TRBV11-2 and TRBJ2-7, the full variable domain reads EAGVAQSPRYKIIEKRQSVAFWCNPISGHATLYWYQQILGQGPKLLIQFQNNGVVDDSQLPKDRFSAERLKGVDSTLKIQPAKLEDSAVYLCASSFGWNYEQYFGPGTRLTVT.

The chain links TRBV27 to TRBJ2-1, with TRBD2 as a possible D gene (5 bases). The CDR3 covers 16 residues. V was trimmed by 2 bases and J by 0 bases, leaving 11 bases between them. Per the germline V gene, CDR1 is MNHEY and CDR2 is SMNVEV (reference sequence). The CDR3 spells CASSLAGRTSYNEQFF. In DNA form, the CDR3 reads TGTGCCAGCAGTTTAGCGGGCAGGACCTCCTACAATGAGCAGTTCTTC.

The gene calls are TRBV5-6 and TRBJ2-7; unclear D gene. Trimming took 4 bases from V and 5 from J, leaving 22 bases between them. Germline CDR1 reads SGHDT; CDR2 reads YYEEEE. The CDR3 runs 16 residues. CDR3 sequence: CASSQNFNYSVNEQYF. Written as DNA, the CDR3 is TGTGCCAGCAGCCAGAATTTCAACTACTCAGTAAACGAGCAGTACTTC.

CDR3: CASRGQGGGQPQHF. Here the CDR3 DNA reads TGCGCCAGTAGGGGACAGGGAGGAGGTCAGCCCCAGCATTTT. The chain recombines TRBV4-1 with TRBJ1-5; 9 positions agree with TRBD1. From germline, CDR1 is MGHRA and CDR2 YSYEKL. The CDR3 is made up of 14 amino acids. Germline trimming cut 9 bases from V and 6 bases from J; bases unmatched to any gene: 9.

The V call is TRBV10-1, the J call TRBJ2-4, with D possibly being TRBD1 (6 bases). The V gene's germline CDR1 is WNHNN and CDR2 SYGVQD (reference sequence). This CDR3 contains 19 residues. V lost 7 bases and J 7 bases, leaving 32 bases between the germline ends. The CDR3, as DNA: TGCGCCAGCAACCAGGGGTTGGTTTCCATCTCTTTTGGGCTCAACATTCAGTACTTC. This codes for CASNQGLVSISFGLNIQYF.

The chain uses TRBV7-9 and TRBJ2-7, with D perhaps assigned TRBD1 or TRBD2 (6 bases each). The germline V gene has CDR1 SEHNR and CDR2 FQNEAQ (reference sequence). V lost 10 bases to trimming and J lost 5 bases, with 15 bases between them. The CDR3 spans 12 residues. CDR3 protein: CATGWGAHEQYF. CDR3 sequence (DNA): TGTGCCACCGGGTGGGGGGCTCACGAGCAGTACTTC.

The chain employs TRBV5-6 and TRBJ2-7; tentatively, D is TRBD2 (5 bases). The CDR3 runs to 16 residues. The germline V gene has CDR1 SGHDT and CDR2 YYEEEE. V lost 2 bases, J lost 2 bases, and 17 bases lay in between. CDR3 in amino acids: CASSLDGRAATYEQYF. Written as DNA, the CDR3 is TGTGCCAGCAGCTTAGATGGGCGGGCCGCGACCTACGAGCAGTACTTC.

This chain joins TRBV6-1 and TRBJ2-7; D may correspond to TRBD1 or TRBD2 (5 bases each). The CDR3 totals 18 residues. Germline CDR1 reads MNHNS; CDR2 reads SASEGT. Trimming stripped 2 bases from V and 4 bases from J, with 24 bases between. The CDR3 loop reads CASSEIGDVIGDPYEQYF. CDR3 bases: TGTGCCAGCAGTGAAATTGGGGATGTGATAGGGGACCCGTACGAGCAGTACTTC.

The gene calls are TRBV5-1 and TRBJ2-4; D possibly corresponds to TRBD1 (6 bases). CDR3 length: 19 residues. The V gene lost 4 bases and the J gene lost 0 bases, with 23 bases spanning the gap. Germline V gene lookup returns CDR1 SGHRS and CDR2 YFSETQ. The CDR3 DNA reads TGCGCCAGCAGCCCCTCCACCCCACAGGGTGTGGTAGCCAAAAACATTCAGTACTTC. It is translated as CASSPSTPQGVVAKNIQYF.

This chain joins TRBV7-9 and TRBJ1-2, with D unresolved. Germline-derived CDR1 and CDR2 are SEHNR and FQNEAQ (reference sequence). This CDR3 spans 14 amino acids. The V end lost 4 bases, the J end lost 3 bases, and 12 bases lay between the germline ends. CDR3: CASSWQEDHYGYTF. The DNA for the CDR3 is TGTGCCAGCAGCTGGCAGGAGGACCACTATGGCTACACCTTC. Filled out from reference TRBV7-9 and TRBJ1-2, the complete variable domain reads DTGVSQNPRHKITKRGQNVTFRCDPISEHNRLYWYRQTLGQGPEFLTYFQNEAQLEKSRLLSDRFSAERPKGSFSTLEIQRTEQGDSAMYLCASSWQEDHYGYTFGSGTRLTVV.

The V gene is TRBV28, the J gene TRBJ2-7; D is unresolved. Germline assignment: CDR1 MDHEN and CDR2 SYDVKM. This CDR3 spans 13 amino acids. V was pared by 6 bases and J by 7 bases, with 16 bases between. For the CDR3, the DNA is TGTGCCAGCAGCGATCCCGGTACATGGGAGCAGTACTTC. As protein: CASSDPGTWEQYF. The full variable domain, with the rest looked up from reference TRBV28 and TRBJ2-7, is DVKVTQSSRYLVKRTGEKVFLECVQDMDHENMFWYRQDPGLGLRLIYFSYDVKMKEKGDIPEGYSVSREKKERFSLILESASTNQTSMYLCASSDPGTWEQYFGPGTRLTVT.

The rearrangement links TRBV12-2 to TRBJ1-1; TRBD1, the D gene given by the table, was not confirmed from the DNA. TRBV12-2 constitutes a pseudogene. This CDR3 has 17 residues. CDR3 coding DNA: TGTGCAAGTCGCTTAGCGAGCCAGGGGTCCCCCCTCCCGCAAGCTTTCTTT. This gives the protein CASRLASQGSPLPQAFF.

The chain has TRBV29-1 and TRBJ2-3; a possible D gene is TRBD2 (5 bases). Germline CDR1 and CDR2: SQVTM and ANQGSEA. The V end lost 5 bases, the J end lost 2 bases, and 11 bases lay between the germline ends. The CDR3 sequence is 13 residues long. The CDR3 spells CSVLLENTDTQYF. The CDR3 bases are TGCAGCGTTCTACTAGAAAACACAGATACGCAGTATTTT.

This chain links TRBV4-1 with TRBJ2-5; 13 bases fit TRBD2. J lost 5 bases, V lost 4 bases, and 4 bases had no gene match. There are 15 residues in the CDR3. The germline V gene has CDR1 MGHRA and CDR2 YSYEKL. The CDR3, as DNA: TGCGCCAGCAGCCCTACTAGCGGGAGGGCGGAGACCCAGTACTTC. Translation gives CASSPTSGRAETQYF.

The chain uses TRBV14 and TRBJ2-1; 9 nucleotides agree with TRBD1. Germline assignment: CDR1 SGHDN and CDR2 FVKESK. V shed 5 bases and J 8 bases; nucleotides not matched to a gene: 10. This CDR3 contains 15 residues. The CDR3 spells CASSSPGQGSYEQFF. CDR3 sequence (DNA): TGTGCCAGCAGCAGTCCGGGACAGGGAAGTTATGAGCAGTTCTTC.

The chain couples TRBV4-1 to TRBJ2-1; D call uncertain. V lost 7 bases, J lost 2 bases, and 6 bases lay in between. The CDR3 extends over 12 amino acids. Germline loops: CDR1 MGHRA, CDR2 YSYEKL. DNA for the CDR3: TGCGCCAGCACCAGCCCCTACAATGAGCAGTTCTTC. Protein sequence: CASTSPYNEQFF.